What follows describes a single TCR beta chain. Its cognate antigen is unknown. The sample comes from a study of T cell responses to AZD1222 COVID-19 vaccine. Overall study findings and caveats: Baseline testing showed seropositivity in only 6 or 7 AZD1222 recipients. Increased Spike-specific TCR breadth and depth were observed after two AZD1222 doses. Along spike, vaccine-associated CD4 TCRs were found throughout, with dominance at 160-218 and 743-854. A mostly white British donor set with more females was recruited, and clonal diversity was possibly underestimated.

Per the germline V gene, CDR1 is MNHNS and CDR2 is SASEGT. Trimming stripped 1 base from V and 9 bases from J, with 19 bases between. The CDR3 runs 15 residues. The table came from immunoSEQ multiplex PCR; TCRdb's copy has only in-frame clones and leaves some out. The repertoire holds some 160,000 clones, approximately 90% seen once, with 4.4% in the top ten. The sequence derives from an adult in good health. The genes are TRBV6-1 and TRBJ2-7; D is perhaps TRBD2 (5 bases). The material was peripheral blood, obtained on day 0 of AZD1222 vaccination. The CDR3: CASSEGGRERVGQYF. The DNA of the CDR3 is TGTGCCAGCAGTGAAGGGGGTAGGGAGAGAGTCGGGCAGTACTTC.